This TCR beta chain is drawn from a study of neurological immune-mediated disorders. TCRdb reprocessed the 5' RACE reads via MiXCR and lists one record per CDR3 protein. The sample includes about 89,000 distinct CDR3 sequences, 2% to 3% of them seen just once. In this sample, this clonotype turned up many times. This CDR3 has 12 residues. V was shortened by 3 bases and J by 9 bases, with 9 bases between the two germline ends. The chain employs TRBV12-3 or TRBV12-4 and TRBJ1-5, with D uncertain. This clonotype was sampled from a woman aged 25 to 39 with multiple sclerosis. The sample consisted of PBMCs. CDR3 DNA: TGTGCCAGCAGTTTCGGTCTGATGCCCCAGCATTTT. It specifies CASSFGLMPQHF.